This is a list of T cell receptor beta chains from one sample in a study of blood T cell repertoires in COVID-19. Profiled with immunoSEQ multiplex PCR; TCRdb holds only in-frame clones, not every one. Of a few hundred thousand clones in the sample, about 87% are singletons; the top ten hold approximately 1.9%. Sequencing was carried out using PBMCs or T cells enriched from blood (not recorded which). These TCRs come from a man between 35 and 55 years old in a cohort exposed to, infected with or recovered from COVID-19 (not recorded which). The CDR3 runs from the conserved cysteine through the conserved F or W. The D gene is left open where the match is weak. Size is stated for part of the rows, as once, few or many counts, or as a class when the clone is expanded.

size	J	D	V	CDR3	DNA
few	TRBJ2-2	TRBD2	TRBV7-2	CASSSTSGRALTTGELFF	TGTGCCAGCAGCTCAACTAGCGGGAGGGCCCTAACCACCGGGGAGCTGTTTTTT
-	TRBJ1-1	TRBD1	TRBV2	CASSEDRGRGTEAFF	TGTGCCAGCAGTGAGGACAGGGGGAGAGGGACTGAAGCTTTCTTT
-	TRBJ2-1	-	TRBV30	CAGSYAVFSYNEQFF	TGTGCCGGAAGTTACGCGGTCTTCTCCTACAATGAGCAGTTCTTC
-	TRBJ2-1	TRBD2	TRBV11-2	CASSGLAGVRWNEQFF	TGTGCCAGCAGCGGACTAGCGGGAGTCCGCTGGAATGAGCAGTTCTTC
-	TRBJ2-2	-	TRBV11-2	CASSPPLGRITGELFF	TGTGCCAGCAGCCCACCTTTGGGGCGGATCACCGGGGAGCTGTTTTTT
-	TRBJ1-1	-	TRBV18	CASSEQPPGTEAFF	TGTGCCAGCTCAGAACAGCCCCCAGGCACTGAAGCTTTCTTT
-	TRBJ2-2	-	TRBV5-1	CASSVRAGTGELFF	TGCGCCAGCAGCGTCAGGGCTGGCACCGGGGAGCTGTTTTTT
few	TRBJ1-2	-	TRBV28	CASSSLSTHGYTF	TGTGCCAGCAGTTCCTTGAGTACTCATGGCTACACCTTC
-	TRBJ1-6	-	TRBV10-3	CAISEDTGYNSPLHF	TGTGCCATCAGCGAGGATACGGGGTATAATTCACCCCTCCACTTT
-	TRBJ2-2	TRBD2	TRBV7-7	CASSASGKNTGELFF	TGTGCCAGCAGCGCAAGCGGGAAGAACACCGGGGAGCTGTTTTTT
once	TRBJ2-3	TRBD2	TRBV30	CAWSGGKGGRKGTQYF	TGTGCCTGGAGTGGTGGAAAGGGCGGGAGAAAGGGGACGCAGTATTTT
-	TRBJ2-1	-	TRBV11-2	CASSLGRSNEQFF	TGTGCCAGCAGCTTAGGGAGGAGTAATGAGCAGTTCTTC
-	TRBJ2-2	-	TRBV27	CASSLSNGPLTGELFF	TGTGCCAGCAGTTTATCGAATGGGCCACTCACCGGGGAGCTGTTTTTT
-	TRBJ1-2	-	TRBV30	CAWWTDYGYTF	TGTGCCTGGTGGACAGACTATGGCTACACCTTC
-	TRBJ1-1	-	TRBV28	CASSLRGYTEAFF	TGTGCCAGCAGTTTAAGGGGGTACACTGAAGCTTTCTTT
-	TRBJ1-4	-	TRBV5-1	CASSLLSPTATNEKLFF	TGCGCCAGCAGCTTGTTATCGCCGACAGCTACTAATGAAAAACTGTTTTTT
-	TRBJ2-7	TRBD1	TRBV7-9	CASSSFSTGDRYEQYF	TGTGCCAGCAGCTCCTTCTCGACAGGGGACCGCTACGAGCAGTACTTC
-	TRBJ2-6	-	TRBV6-5	CASGNSGANVLTF	TGTGCCAGCGGCAACTCTGGGGCCAACGTCCTGACTTTC